The 30 T cell receptor beta chains below all came from one sample that was sequenced in a study of cytomegalovirus exposure and HLA in healthy donors (dated by TCRdb to 2015 to 2018). The library was generated by the immunoSEQ multiplex PCR assay. A mixture of 60 forward primers for TCR Vbeta segments and 13 reverse primers for TCR Jbeta segments was used in the multiplex PCR. The immuneACCESS repertoire file appears here via TCRdb, limited to in-frame rearrangements. These files lack a portion of the clones; in checked studies, under half of the deficit traces to unresolved V genes, and the cause of the others is not known. This sample comprises 130,000 to 150,000 clones, 82% of them detected only once. The ten largest clones capture 5.7% of the sample. Sequenced input: PBMCs. These receptors came from a man aged 30 to 39 in good health and CMV-seropositive.

About this clone: This sample includes further DNA sequences coding for the same CDR3. The rearrangement joins TRBV28 to TRBJ2-4; 7 bases map to TRBD1. The CDR3 has 15 amino acids. The germline V gene encodes CDR1 MDHEN and CDR2 SYDVKM. V was clipped by 5 bases and J by 3 bases; unmatched bases: 7. The CDR3 DNA sequence: TGTGCCAGCAGTGAGACAGGGCTGGACAAAAACATTCAGTACTTC. It codes for CASSETGLDKNIQYF. Looking up the rest from reference TRBV28 and TRBJ2-4 gives the full variable domain: DVKVTQSSRYLVKRTGEKVFLECVQDMDHENMFWYRQDPGLGLRLIYFSYDVKMKEKGDIPEGYSVSREKKERFSLILESASTNQTSMYLCASSETGLDKNIQYFGAGTRLSVL.

The genes are TRBV27 and TRBJ2-7; 9 positions match TRBD1. Per the germline V gene, CDR1 is MNHEY and CDR2 is SMNVEV (reference sequence). V shed 5 bases, J shed 3 bases, and the junction held 5 bases outside the gene matches. The CDR3 runs 14 residues. The CDR3 protein is CASSPTGGIYEQYF. In DNA, the CDR3 is TGTGCCAGCAGTCCGACAGGGGGTATCTACGAGCAGTACTTC.

The V call is TRBV14, the J call TRBJ2-7, with 9 bases matching TRBD1. J lost 6 bases, V lost 4 bases, and 13 bases had no gene match. Per germline, CDR1 SGHDN and CDR2 FVKESK. This CDR3 comprises 16 residues. The CDR3, as DNA: TGTGCCAGCAGCCGAACAGGGGGCGTCCGGATTGTCGAGCAGTACTTC. Its translation: CASSRTGGVRIVEQYF.

The chain links TRBV5-5 to TRBJ2-5; 8 nucleotides align to TRBD2. Trimming removed 0 bases from V and 4 bases from J; junction bases left unmatched: 11. The germline gives CDR1 SGHKS, CDR2 YYEKEE (reference sequence). The CDR3 contains 17 residues. CDR3 amino acids: CASSLGFRTSSGETQYF. The CDR3 region has the DNA TGTGCCAGCAGCTTGGGGTTCCGGACTAGCTCGGGAGAGACCCAGTACTTC.

This chain connects TRBV7-2 to TRBJ2-7, with TRBD2 matching 11 bases. This CDR3 comprises 16 residues. After removal of 1 base from V and 5 bases from J, the junction contained 7 bases not matched to a gene. The germline V gene encodes CDR1 SGHTA and CDR2 FQGNSA. In DNA, the CDR3 is TGTGCCAGCAGCTTAGATGGTCTAGCGGGGGGAAACGAGCAGTACTTC. It encodes CASSLDGLAGGNEQYF.

The J gene is TRBJ2-3, the V gene TRBV29-1; D uncertain. Germline loops: CDR1 SQVTM, CDR2 ANQGSEA. The germline V and J ends were trimmed by 5 bases and 6 bases, with 6 bases remaining between them. This CDR3 region has 10 residues. Written as DNA, the CDR3 is TGCAGCGTTCGTATCGATACGCAGTATTTT. Translation: CSVRIDTQYF.

This sequence joins TRBV7-8 and TRBJ2-7; 12 bases align to TRBD2. V lost 5 bases to trimming and J lost 0 bases; unmatched junction nucleotides: 11. CDR3 length equals 18 residues. The V gene's germline CDR1 is SGHVS and CDR2 FQNEAQ. The CDR3 bases are TGTGCCAGCAGCGATCTCCTAGCGGGGGGGCAGAGCTCCTACGAGCAGTACTTC. Its protein is CASSDLLAGGQSSYEQYF.

A word on this clone: Distinct nucleotide sequences in the sample also encode this CDR3. This rearrangement joins TRBV7-2 to TRBJ1-5, with D maybe TRBD1 (5 bases). Trimming left V 5 bases short and J 6 bases short, with 14 bases between. Germline CDR1 reads SGHTA; CDR2 reads FQGNSA. The CDR3 loop spans 14 amino acids. The CDR3 coding sequence is TGTGCCAGCAGCCTAGTAGGGGCGTCTCAGCCCCAGCATTTT. This encodes CASSLVGASQPQHF.

The chain couples TRBV5-4 to TRBJ2-3, with 7 nucleotides matching TRBD1. The CDR3 runs to 19 residues. J gave up 1 base and V 4 bases, and 18 bases lay outside the gene matches. CDR1 and CDR2 from the germline V gene are SGHNT and YYREEE (reference sequence). The CDR3 protein is CASSPGGSIPGIRTDTQYF. CDR3 nucleotide sequence: TGTGCCAGCAGCCCAGGGGGTAGCATTCCTGGGATCCGCACAGATACGCAGTATTTT.

In this sample, this clone turned up once. This chain connects TRBV4-1 to TRBJ2-3, with TRBD1 as a possible D gene (6 bases). There are 15 residues in the CDR3. Germline CDR1 reads MGHRA; CDR2 reads YSYEKL. Trimming removed 3 bases from V and 2 bases from J, with 12 bases in between. This chain's CDR3 is CASSHPGQNTDTQYF. The CDR3, as DNA: TGCGCCAGCAGCCATCCTGGACAGAACACAGATACGCAGTATTTT.

The chain carries TRBV4-1 and TRBJ2-4; 7 nucleotides align to TRBD1. This CDR3 comprises 15 residues. Trimming removed 2 bases from V and 7 bases from J; junction bases left unmatched: 8. Germline CDR1 reads MGHRA; CDR2 reads YSYEKL. In DNA form, the CDR3 reads TGCGCCAGCAGCCAATTTCCGGGACAGTTGAACATTCAGTACTTC. It encodes CASSQFPGQLNIQYF.

The genes are TRBV2 and TRBJ2-1; D might be TRBD2 (7 bases). V lost 6 bases to trimming and J lost 2 bases, with 14 bases between them. This CDR3 is built from 15 residues. CDR1 and CDR2 from the germline V gene are SNHLY and FYNNEI. CDR3 DNA sequence: TGTGCCAGCAGAAAAGAGGGGGGGGCCTACAATGAGCAGTTCTTC. Its protein product is CASRKEGGAYNEQFF.

The V gene is TRBV5-1, the J gene TRBJ1-6; TRBD1 matches at 10 bases. This CDR3 contains 14 residues. Losses at the gene ends were 5 bases for V and 7 bases for J; bases not matched to a gene: 3. Germline V gene lookup returns CDR1 SGHRS and CDR2 YFSETQ. The CDR3 nucleotides are TGCGCCAGCAGGGGGACAGGGGAAAATTCACCCCTCCACTTT. This codes for CASRGTGENSPLHF.

V usage is TRBV9 and J usage is TRBJ2-3; TRBD2 is a possible D gene (5 bases). Germline V gives CDR1 SGDLS, CDR2 YYNGEE. The CDR3 consists of 15 residues. Trimming pared 4 bases from V and 4 bases from J, leaving 16 bases between. The CDR3 region has the DNA TGTGCCAGCAGCCCTACCGTGACGGGGTCAGATACGCAGTATTTT. Encoded protein: CASSPTVTGSDTQYF.

The V gene is TRBV19, the J gene TRBJ1-2; D unclear. This CDR3 region has 12 residues. V was trimmed by 3 bases and J by 4 bases, leaving 6 bases between them. Germline lookup yields CDR1 LNHDA and CDR2 SQIVND (reference sequence). CDR3 sequence: CASSISTYGYTF. CDR3 in DNA: TGTGCCAGTAGTATCAGTACCTATGGCTACACCTTC.

This chain joins TRBV30 and TRBJ2-1; 7 bases are a match to TRBD1. The CDR3 extends over 14 amino acids. The V and J ends lost 5 bases and 4 bases, in that order; junction bases with no gene match: 8. From germline, CDR1 is GTSNPN and CDR2 SVGIG (reference sequence). The CDR3: CAWDRATGYNEQFF. The CDR3 nucleotides read TGTGCCTGGGACAGGGCAACAGGGTACAATGAGCAGTTCTTC.

The rearrangement uses TRBV10-2 and TRBJ1-2; D might be TRBD1 (5 bases). Trimming removed 3 bases from V and 6 bases from J, with 11 bases in between. The germline V gene encodes CDR1 WSHSY and CDR2 SAAADI. The CDR3 contains 13 residues. The CDR3 nucleotides are TGCGCCAGCAGTGACCCCTGGGGGGATGGCTACACCTTC. Residues: CASSDPWGDGYTF.

The chain joins TRBV28 to TRBJ2-2, with TRBD1 identical over 9 bases. Trimming cost V 4 bases and J 6 bases; bases outside gene matches: 3. Germline V lookup: CDR1 MDHEN, CDR2 SYDVKM. The CDR3 extends over 14 amino acids. The CDR3 sequence: CASSSGTGPGELFF. CDR3 DNA: TGTGCCAGCAGTTCCGGGACAGGGCCCGGGGAGCTGTTTTTT.

The rearrangement uses TRBV10-3 and TRBJ2-4; 16 bases line up with TRBD2. CDR1 is ENHRY and CDR2 is SYGVKD in the germline V gene. CDR3 length: 16 residues. Trimming cost V 8 bases and J 0 bases; bases outside gene matches: 1. CDR3 region: CAIGTSGGGAKNIQYF. CDR3 nucleotides: TGTGCCATCGGGACTAGCGGGGGGGGAGCCAAAAACATTCAGTACTTC.

As regards this clone: Other DNA sequences in this sample translate to the same CDR3. The V gene is TRBV30, the J gene TRBJ2-7; TRBD1 matches 7 bases. J was trimmed by 3 bases and V by 1 base; bases with no gene match: 0. The CDR3 has 12 amino acids. Germline V CDR1 and CDR2: GTSNPN, SVGIG (reference sequence). This CDR3 reads CAWSGQGYEQYF. Written as DNA, the CDR3 is TGTGCCTGGAGTGGACAGGGCTACGAGCAGTACTTC. Looking up the rest from reference TRBV30 and TRBJ2-7 gives the full variable domain: SQTIHQWPATLVQPVGSPLSLECTVEGTSNPNLYWYRQAAGRGLQLLFYSVGIGQISSEVPQNLSASRPQDRQFILSSKKLLLSDSGFYLCAWSGQGYEQYFGPGTRLTVT.

The V and J genes are TRBV5-1 and TRBJ2-5; 9 bases match TRBD1. The CDR3 consists of 14 residues. Trimming took 5 bases from V and 4 from J; bases not matched to a gene: 6. The germline gives CDR1 SGHRS, CDR2 YFSETQ. The CDR3: CASSGTGRGETQYF. DNA for the CDR3: TGCGCCAGCAGTGGGACAGGGAGGGGAGAGACCCAGTACTTC.

This clone has a handful of counts. The genes are TRBV27 and TRBJ2-7, with D hard to call. The V end lost 5 bases, the J end lost 1 base, and 3 bases lay between the germline ends. The germline V gene has CDR1 MNHEY and CDR2 SMNVEV (reference sequence). The CDR3 spans 11 residues. CDR3: CASSTSYEQYF. In DNA form, the CDR3 reads TGTGCCAGCAGTACTTCCTACGAGCAGTACTTC.

V gene TRBV30 combines with J gene TRBJ1-3; D unclear. The CDR3 totals 14 residues. Between the trimmed V and J ends, which lost 3 bases and 0 bases, there was a span of 9 bases. Germline loops: CDR1 GTSNPN, CDR2 SVGIG (reference sequence). DNA for the CDR3: TGTGCCTGGAGGAACAGCAACTCTGGAAACACCATATATTTT. This sequence encodes CAWRNSNSGNTIYF.

The chain carries TRBV4-3 and TRBJ1-2; 9 bases match TRBD1. CDR3 length: 17 residues. With V trimmed by 3 bases and J by 6 bases, 14 bases remained unmatched. Germline V gene sequence: CDR1 LGHNA, CDR2 YSLEER. DNA for the CDR3: TGCGCCAGCAGCCATATACTCCGGGACAGGGAGTCGGATGGCTACACCTTC. This translates into CASSHILRDRESDGYTF.

V and J are TRBV6-5 and TRBJ1-4; the D is unclear. Trimming removed 0 bases at V and 5 bases at J, with 13 bases between. Germline V gene data show CDR1 as MNHEY and CDR2 as SVGAGI. There are 16 residues in the CDR3. Here the CDR3 reads CASSYSILASNEKLFF. As DNA, the CDR3 is TGTGCCAGCAGTTACTCGATTCTGGCATCAAATGAAAAACTGTTTTTT.

There are a few counts of this clone. This chain links TRBV30 with TRBJ1-3; 7 nucleotides line up with TRBD1. V lost 3 bases to trimming and J lost 0 bases; unmatched junction nucleotides: 11. This CDR3 is 17 amino acids long. The germline V gene encodes CDR1 GTSNPN and CDR2 SVGIG (reference sequence). CDR3 nucleotide sequence: TGTGCCTGGAGGATAAGACAGGGCAAATACTCTGGAAACACCATATATTTT. This encodes CAWRIRQGKYSGNTIYF.

There are a few counts of this clone. The chain couples TRBV21-1 to TRBJ1-1; the listed D gene, TRBD1, was not tested against the DNA. TRBV21-1 represents a pseudogene. The CDR3 contains 15 residues. The DNA of the CDR3 is TGTGCCAGCAGCAACATACCGGGACAGGGTTGTGAAGCTTTCTTT. Its protein is CASSNIPGQGCEAFF.

This clone was seen more than once but under ten times. CDR3: CASSITQINTEAFF. The CDR3 bases are TGTGCCAGTAGTATAACACAGATCAACACTGAAGCTTTCTTT. V and J are TRBV19 and TRBJ1-1; D call uncertain. V lost 2 bases and J 2 bases, leaving 9 bases between the germline ends. This CDR3 is built from 14 residues. Germline V gene lookup returns CDR1 LNHDA and CDR2 SQIVND (reference sequence). The full variable domain, in which reference TRBV19 and TRBJ1-1 provide the parts outside the CDR3, is DGGITQSPKYLFRKEGQNVTLSCEQNLNHDAMYWYRQDPGQGLRLIYYSQIVNDFQKGDIAEGYSVSREKKESFPLTVTSAQKNPTAFYLCASSITQINTEAFFGQGTRLTVV.

The chain carries TRBV2 and TRBJ2-7; tentatively, D is TRBD1 (5 bases). The ends were cut back, 6 bases at V and 0 bases at J, with 12 bases in the middle. This CDR3 spans 14 amino acids. CDR1 is SNHLY and CDR2 is FYNNEI in the germline V gene. The DNA for the CDR3 is TGTGCCAGCAGCTCAGGGTCGAACTCCTACGAGCAGTACTTC. It yields the protein CASSSGSNSYEQYF.

The CDR3: CASSWDRGLETQYF. The DNA of the CDR3 is TGCGCCAGCAGCTGGGACAGGGGTTTGGAGACCCAGTACTTC. The chain uses TRBV5-1 and TRBJ2-5, with 10 bases lining up with TRBD1. V shed 3 bases, J shed 5 bases, and the junction held 4 bases outside the gene matches. Germline lookup yields CDR1 SGHRS and CDR2 YFSETQ. The CDR3 has 14 amino acids.